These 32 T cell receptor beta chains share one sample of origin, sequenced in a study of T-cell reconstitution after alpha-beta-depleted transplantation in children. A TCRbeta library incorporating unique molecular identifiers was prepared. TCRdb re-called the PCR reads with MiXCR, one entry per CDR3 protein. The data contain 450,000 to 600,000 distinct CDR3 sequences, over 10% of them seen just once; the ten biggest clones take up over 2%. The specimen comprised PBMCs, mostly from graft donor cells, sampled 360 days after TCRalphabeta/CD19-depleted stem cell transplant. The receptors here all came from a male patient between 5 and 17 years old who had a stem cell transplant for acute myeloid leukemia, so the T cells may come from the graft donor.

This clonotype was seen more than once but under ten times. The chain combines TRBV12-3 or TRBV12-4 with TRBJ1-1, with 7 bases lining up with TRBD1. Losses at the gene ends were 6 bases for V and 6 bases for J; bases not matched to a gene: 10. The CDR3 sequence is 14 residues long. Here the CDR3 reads CASRNTGDRAEAFF. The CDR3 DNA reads TGTGCCAGCAGGAACACAGGGGATAGGGCTGAAGCTTTCTTT.

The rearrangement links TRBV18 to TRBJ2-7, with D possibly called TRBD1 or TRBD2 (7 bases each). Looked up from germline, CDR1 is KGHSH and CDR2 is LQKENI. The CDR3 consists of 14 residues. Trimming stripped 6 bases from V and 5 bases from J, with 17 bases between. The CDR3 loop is CASSLREGADEQYF. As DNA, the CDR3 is TGTGCCAGCTCCCTCAGGGAGGGGGCGGACGAGCAGTACTTC.

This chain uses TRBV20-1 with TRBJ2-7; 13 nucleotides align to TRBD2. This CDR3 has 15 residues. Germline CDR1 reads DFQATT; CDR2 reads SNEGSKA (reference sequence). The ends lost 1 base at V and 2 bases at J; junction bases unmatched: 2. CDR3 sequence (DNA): TGCAGTGCTAGAGGGGGACTAGCGGGACCCTACGAGCAGTACTTC. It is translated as CSARGGLAGPYEQYF.

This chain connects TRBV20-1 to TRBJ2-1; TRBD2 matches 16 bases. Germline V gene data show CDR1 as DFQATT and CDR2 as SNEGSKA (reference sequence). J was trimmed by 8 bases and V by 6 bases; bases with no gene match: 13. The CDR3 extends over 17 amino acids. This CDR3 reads CSAQGGPGTSGRDEQFF. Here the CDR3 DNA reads TGCAGTGCCCAAGGGGGACCCGGGACTAGCGGGAGGGATGAGCAGTTCTTC.

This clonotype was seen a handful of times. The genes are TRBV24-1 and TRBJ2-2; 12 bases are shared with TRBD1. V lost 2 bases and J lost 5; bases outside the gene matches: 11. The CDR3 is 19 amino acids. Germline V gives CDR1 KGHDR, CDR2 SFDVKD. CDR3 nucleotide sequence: TGTGCCACCAGTGATTCTCTACCCCGGGACAGGGGGCGAACCGGGGAGCTGTTTTTT. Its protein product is CATSDSLPRDRGRTGELFF.

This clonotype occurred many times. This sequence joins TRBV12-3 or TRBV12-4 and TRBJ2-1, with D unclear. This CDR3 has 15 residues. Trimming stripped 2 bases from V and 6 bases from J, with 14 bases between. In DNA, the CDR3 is TGTGCCAGCAGTTTATTCGTCATGGCCCGCAATGAGCAGTTCTTC. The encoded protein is CASSLFVMARNEQFF.

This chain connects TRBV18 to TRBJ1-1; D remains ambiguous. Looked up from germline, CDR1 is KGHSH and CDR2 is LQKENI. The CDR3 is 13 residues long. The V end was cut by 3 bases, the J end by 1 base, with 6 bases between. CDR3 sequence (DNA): TGTGCCAGCTCACCCTCCCAGAACACTGAAGCTTTCTTT. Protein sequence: CASSPSQNTEAFF.

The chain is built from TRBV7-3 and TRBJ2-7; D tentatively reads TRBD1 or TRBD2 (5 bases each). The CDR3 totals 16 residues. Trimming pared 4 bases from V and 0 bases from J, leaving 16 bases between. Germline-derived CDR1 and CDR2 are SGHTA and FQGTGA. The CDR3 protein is CASSSNGAFNSYEQYF. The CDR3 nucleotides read TGTGCCAGCAGCTCAAACGGGGCCTTCAACTCCTACGAGCAGTACTTC.

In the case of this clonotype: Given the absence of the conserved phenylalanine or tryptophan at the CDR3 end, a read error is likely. DNA of the CDR3: TGTGCCTGGGACAGGGCCGGACCATATGGCTACACCTAC. This codes for CAWDRAGPYGYTY. The V call is TRBV30, the J call TRBJ1-2, with TRBD1 matching 7 bases. V shed 5 bases and J 5 bases; nucleotides not matched to a gene: 8. This CDR3 has 13 residues. Germline CDR1 and CDR2: GTSNPN and SVGIG (reference sequence).

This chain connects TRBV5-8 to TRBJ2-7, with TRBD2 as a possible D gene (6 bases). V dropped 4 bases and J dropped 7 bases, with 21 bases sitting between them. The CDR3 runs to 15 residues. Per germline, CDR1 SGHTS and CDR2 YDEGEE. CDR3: CASSPRWRGRSEQYF. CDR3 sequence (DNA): TGTGCCAGCAGCCCTAGGTGGCGGGGCAGGTCGGAGCAGTACTTC. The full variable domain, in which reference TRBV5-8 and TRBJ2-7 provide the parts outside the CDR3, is EAGVTQSPTHLIKTRGQQATLRCSPISGHTSVYWYQQALGLGLQFLLWYDEGEERNRGNFPPRFSGRQFPNYSSELNVNALELEDSALYLCASSPRWRGRSEQYFGPGTRLTVT.

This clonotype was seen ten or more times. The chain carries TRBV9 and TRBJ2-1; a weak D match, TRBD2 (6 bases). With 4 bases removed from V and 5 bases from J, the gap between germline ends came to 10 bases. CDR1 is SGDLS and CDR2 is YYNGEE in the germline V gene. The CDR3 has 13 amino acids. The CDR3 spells CASSLAVHNEQFF. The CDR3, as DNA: TGTGCCAGCAGCTTAGCGGTCCACAATGAGCAGTTCTTC.

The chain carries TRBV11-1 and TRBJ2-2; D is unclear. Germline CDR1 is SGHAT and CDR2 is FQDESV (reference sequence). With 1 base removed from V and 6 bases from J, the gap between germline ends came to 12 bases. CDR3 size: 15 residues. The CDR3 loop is CASSLGFRLAGELFF. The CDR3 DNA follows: TGTGCCAGCAGCTTAGGGTTTAGGCTCGCCGGGGAGCTGTTTTTT.

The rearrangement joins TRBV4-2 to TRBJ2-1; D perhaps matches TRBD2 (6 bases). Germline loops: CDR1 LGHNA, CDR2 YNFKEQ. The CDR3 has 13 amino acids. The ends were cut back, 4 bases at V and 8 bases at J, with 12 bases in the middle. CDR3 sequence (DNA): TGTGCCAGCAGCCGCAAAGGCGGGGATGAGCAGTTCTTC. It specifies CASSRKGGDEQFF.

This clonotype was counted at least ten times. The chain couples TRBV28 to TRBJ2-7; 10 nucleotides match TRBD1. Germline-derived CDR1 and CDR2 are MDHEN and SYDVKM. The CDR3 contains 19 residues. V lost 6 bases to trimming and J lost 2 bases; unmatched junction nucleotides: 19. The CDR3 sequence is CASSPRDRGHGGGPYEQYF. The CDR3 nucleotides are TGTGCCAGCAGCCCAAGGGACAGGGGCCATGGAGGTGGTCCCTACGAGCAGTACTTC.

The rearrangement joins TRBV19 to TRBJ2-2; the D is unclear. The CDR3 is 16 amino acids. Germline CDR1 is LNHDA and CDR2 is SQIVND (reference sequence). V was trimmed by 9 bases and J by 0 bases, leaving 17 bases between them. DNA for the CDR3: TGTGCCAGCCAAATCGACCTTTCTCCGAACACCGGGGAGCTGTTTTTT. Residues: CASQIDLSPNTGELFF.

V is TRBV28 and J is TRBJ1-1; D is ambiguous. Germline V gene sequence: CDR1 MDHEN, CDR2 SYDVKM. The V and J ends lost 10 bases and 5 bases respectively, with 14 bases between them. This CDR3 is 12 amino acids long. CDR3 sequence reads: CATLLGVTEAFF. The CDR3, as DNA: TGTGCCACCCTACTTGGGGTTACTGAAGCTTTCTTT.

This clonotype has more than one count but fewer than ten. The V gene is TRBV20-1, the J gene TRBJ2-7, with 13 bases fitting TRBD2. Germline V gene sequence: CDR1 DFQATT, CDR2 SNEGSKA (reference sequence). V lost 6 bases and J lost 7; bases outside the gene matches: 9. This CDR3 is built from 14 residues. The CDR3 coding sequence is TGCAGTGCAACTAGCGGGAGGGCCTGGGGGGAGCAGTACTTC. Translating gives CSATSGRAWGEQYF.

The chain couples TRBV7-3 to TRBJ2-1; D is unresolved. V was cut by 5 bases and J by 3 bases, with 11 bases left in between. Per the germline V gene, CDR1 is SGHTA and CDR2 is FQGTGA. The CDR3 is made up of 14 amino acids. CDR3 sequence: CASSINLGYNEQFF. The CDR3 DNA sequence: TGTGCCAGCAGCATTAACTTAGGCTACAATGAGCAGTTCTTC.

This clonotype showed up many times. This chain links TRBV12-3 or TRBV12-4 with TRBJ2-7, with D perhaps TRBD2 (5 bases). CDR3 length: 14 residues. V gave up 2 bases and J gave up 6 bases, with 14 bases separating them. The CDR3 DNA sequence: TGTGCCAGCAGTTTAAGCGGACCTCTCGGCGAGCAGTACTTC. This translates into CASSLSGPLGEQYF.

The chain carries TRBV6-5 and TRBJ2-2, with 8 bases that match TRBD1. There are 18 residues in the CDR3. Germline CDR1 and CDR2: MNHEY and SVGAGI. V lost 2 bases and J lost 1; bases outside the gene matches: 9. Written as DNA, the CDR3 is TGTGCCAGCAGTTACATCAAAGGACAGGGTAGGAACACCGGGGAGCTGTTTTTT. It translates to CASSYIKGQGRNTGELFF.

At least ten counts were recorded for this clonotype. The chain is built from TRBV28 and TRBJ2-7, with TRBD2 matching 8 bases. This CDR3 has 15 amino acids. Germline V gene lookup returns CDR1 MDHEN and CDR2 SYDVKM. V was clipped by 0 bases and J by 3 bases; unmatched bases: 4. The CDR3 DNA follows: TGTGCCAGCAGTTTATGGACGGGAGGGGGCTACGAGCAGTACTTC. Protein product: CASSLWTGGGYEQYF.

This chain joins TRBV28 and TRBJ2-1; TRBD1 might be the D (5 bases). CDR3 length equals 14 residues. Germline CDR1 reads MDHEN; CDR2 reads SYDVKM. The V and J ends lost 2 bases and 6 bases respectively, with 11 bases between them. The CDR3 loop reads CASSLRATANEQFF. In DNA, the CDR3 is TGTGCCAGCAGTTTACGGGCGACAGCCAATGAGCAGTTCTTC.

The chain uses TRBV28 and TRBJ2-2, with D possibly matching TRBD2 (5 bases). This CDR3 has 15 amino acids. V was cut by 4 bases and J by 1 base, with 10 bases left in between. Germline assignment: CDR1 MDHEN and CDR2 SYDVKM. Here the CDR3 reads CASSSFGENTGELFF. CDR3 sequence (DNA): TGTGCCAGCAGTTCTTTCGGGGAGAACACCGGGGAGCTGTTTTTT. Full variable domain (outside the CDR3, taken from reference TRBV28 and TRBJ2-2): DVKVTQSSRYLVKRTGEKVFLECVQDMDHENMFWYRQDPGLGLRLIYFSYDVKMKEKGDIPEGYSVSREKKERFSLILESASTNQTSMYLCASSSFGENTGELFFGEGSRLTVL.

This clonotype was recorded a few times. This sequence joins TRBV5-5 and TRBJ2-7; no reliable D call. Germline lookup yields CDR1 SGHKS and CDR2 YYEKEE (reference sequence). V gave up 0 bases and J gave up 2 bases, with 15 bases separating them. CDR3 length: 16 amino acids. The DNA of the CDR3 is TGTGCCAGCAGCTTGGGCGGCAGGCAAATCCCCTACGAGCAGTACTTC. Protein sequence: CASSLGGRQIPYEQYF. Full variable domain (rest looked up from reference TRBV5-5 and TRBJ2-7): DAGVTQSPTHLIKTRGQQVTLRCSPISGHKSVSWYQQVLGQGPQFIFQYYEKEERGRGNFPDRFSARQFPNYSSELNVNALLLGDSALYLCASSLGGRQIPYEQYFGPGTRLTVT.

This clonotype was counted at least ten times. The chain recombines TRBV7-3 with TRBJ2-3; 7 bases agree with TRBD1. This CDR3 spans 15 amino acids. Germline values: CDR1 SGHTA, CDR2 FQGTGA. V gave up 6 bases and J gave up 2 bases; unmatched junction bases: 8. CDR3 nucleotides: TGTGCCAGCAGACACCGGGACAGCAACACAGATACGCAGTATTTT. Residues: CASRHRDSNTDTQYF.

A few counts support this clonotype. CDR3 amino acids: CSAEGGRTDTQYF. The CDR3 nucleotides are TGCAGTGCTGAGGGAGGGAGGACAGATACGCAGTATTTT. The rearrangement uses TRBV20-1 and TRBJ2-3; 7 bases fit TRBD2. This CDR3 region has 13 residues. With V trimmed by 5 bases and J by 3 bases, 5 bases remained unmatched. Looked up from germline, CDR1 is DFQATT and CDR2 is SNEGSKA (reference sequence).

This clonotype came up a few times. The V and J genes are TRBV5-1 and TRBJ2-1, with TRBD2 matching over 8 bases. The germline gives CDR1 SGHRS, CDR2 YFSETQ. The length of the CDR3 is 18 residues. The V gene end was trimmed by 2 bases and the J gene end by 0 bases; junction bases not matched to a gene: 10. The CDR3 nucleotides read TGCGCCAGCAGCTTTGCGGGAGGCCCCACTAGCTCCTACAATGAGCAGTTCTTC. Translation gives CASSFAGGPTSSYNEQFF.

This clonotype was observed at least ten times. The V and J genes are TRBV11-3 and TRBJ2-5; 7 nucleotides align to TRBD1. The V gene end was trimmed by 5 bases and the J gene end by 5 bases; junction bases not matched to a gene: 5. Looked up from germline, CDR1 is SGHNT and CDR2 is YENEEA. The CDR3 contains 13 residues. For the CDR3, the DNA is TGTGCCAGCAGCCCGGACAGGTGGGAGACCCAGTACTTC. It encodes CASSPDRWETQYF.

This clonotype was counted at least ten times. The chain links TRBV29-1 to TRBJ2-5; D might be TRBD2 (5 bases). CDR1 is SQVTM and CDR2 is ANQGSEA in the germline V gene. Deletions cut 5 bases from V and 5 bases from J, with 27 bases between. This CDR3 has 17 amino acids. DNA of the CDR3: TGCAGCGTTCGGGCGACGGGGAAGACTCTAAGAGTGGAGACCCAGTACTTC. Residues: CSVRATGKTLRVETQYF.

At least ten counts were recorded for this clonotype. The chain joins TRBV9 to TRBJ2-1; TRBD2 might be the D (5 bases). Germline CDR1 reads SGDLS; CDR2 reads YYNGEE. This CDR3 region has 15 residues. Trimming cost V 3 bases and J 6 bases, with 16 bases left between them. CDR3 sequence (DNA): TGTGCCAGCAGCGACGGACGGGGTGCCTCCAATGAGCAGTTCTTC. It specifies CASSDGRGASNEQFF. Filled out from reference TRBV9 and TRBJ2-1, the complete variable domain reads DSGVTQTPKHLITATGQRVTLRCSPRSGDLSVYWYQQSLDQGLQFLIQYYNGEERAKGNILERFSAQQFPDLHSELNLSSLELGDSALYFCASSDGRGASNEQFFGPGTRLTVL.

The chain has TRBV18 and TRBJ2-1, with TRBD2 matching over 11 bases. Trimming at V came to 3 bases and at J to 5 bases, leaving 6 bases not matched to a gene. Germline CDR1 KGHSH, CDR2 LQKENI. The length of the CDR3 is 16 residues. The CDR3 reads CASSPSGRAVNNEQFF. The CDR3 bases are TGTGCCAGCTCACCTAGCGGGAGGGCCGTAAACAATGAGCAGTTCTTC.

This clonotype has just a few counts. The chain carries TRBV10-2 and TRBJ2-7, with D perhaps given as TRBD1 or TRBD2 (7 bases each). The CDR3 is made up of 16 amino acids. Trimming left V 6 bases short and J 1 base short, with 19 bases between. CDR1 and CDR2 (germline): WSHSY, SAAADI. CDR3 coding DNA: TGCGCCAGCAGCTGGGAGGGACAGACGATTTCCTACGAGCAGTACTTC. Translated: CASSWEGQTISYEQYF.